This T cell receptor (beta chain) was observed in a study of spatial heterogeneity in lung cancer. Overall study: Consistent detection of more beta-chain than alpha-chain sequences was observed.

By share, this clonotype counts as medium-sized. Per the germline V gene, CDR1 is MNHEY and CDR2 is SMNVEV (reference sequence). CDR3 size: 15 residues. V dropped 2 bases and J dropped 4; count of bases not matched to a gene: 7. The sample's time point: sample taken at primary tumor resection. Individually, TCR cDNA molecules were each labelled with a unique molecular identifier. TCRdb re-derived calls from the 5' RACE reads in MiXCR, one entry per CDR3 protein. The repertoire holds 9,500 to 12,000 distinct CDR3 sequences, with about 6% as singletons. This chain links TRBV27 with TRBJ2-7; the match to TRBD2 covers 8 bases. This TCR came from a male donor with early-stage non-small cell lung cancer. Specimen: PBMCs, collected at surgery. The DNA of the CDR3 is TGTGCCAGCAGTTTAGCCGGGGGGGCTGGTTACGAGCAGTACTTC. Protein: CASSLAGGAGYEQYF.